The source of this T cell receptor beta chain is a study of T cell responses to AZD1222 COVID-19 vaccine. CDR3 size: 14 residues. Germline loops: CDR1 GTSNPN, CDR2 SVGIG (reference sequence). Deletions cut 2 bases from V and 6 bases from J, with 11 bases between. The repertoire was sequenced with immunoSEQ multiplex PCR; TCRdb's copy has only in-frame clones and lacks some. The sample has 150,000 or so clones, more than 75% seen once. Findings of the study overall: The donor group comprised mostly white British people and more females; the analysis possibly underestimated clonal diversity.

Notes on this clone: No antigen is known for it.

The source material was peripheral blood, sampled on day 0 of AZD1222 vaccination. The V and J genes are TRBV30 and TRBJ1-6; TRBD1 is a possible D gene (6 bases). This sequence originates from an adult in good health. This CDR3 reads CAWSLGQSNSPLHF. Written as DNA, the CDR3 is TGTGCCTGGAGTCTAGGACAGAGTAATTCACCCCTCCACTTT.